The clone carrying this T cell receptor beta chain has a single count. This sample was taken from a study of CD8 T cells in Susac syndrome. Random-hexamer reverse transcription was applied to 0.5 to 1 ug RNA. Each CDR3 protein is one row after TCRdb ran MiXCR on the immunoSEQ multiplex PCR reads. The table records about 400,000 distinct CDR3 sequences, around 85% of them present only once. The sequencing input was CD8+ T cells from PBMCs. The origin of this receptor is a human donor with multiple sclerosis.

The CDR3 spells CASSLMIGTGATYEQYF. CDR3 nucleotides: TGTGCCAGCAGCTTGATGATCGGGACAGGAGCAACCTACGAGCAGTACTTC. The chain employs TRBV7-6 and TRBJ2-7, with TRBD1 identical over 8 bases. This CDR3 is 17 amino acids long. Germline CDR1 is SGHVS and CDR2 is FNYEAQ. V lost 3 bases, J lost 2 bases, and 12 bases stayed unmatched.